These 5 T cell receptor beta chains came from one sample sequenced in a study of a mutant IDH1 vaccine in newly diagnosed glioma. Using immunoSEQ multiplex PCR, the repertoire was profiled, and TCRdb retains in-frame clones only, with some absent. This repertoire shows approximately 25,000 clones, about 81% found once; its top ten account for approximately 3.9%. Sample time point: week 47, end of study. The study gave 300 ug of mutant IDH1 20-mer peptide per vaccine dose, with topical imiquimod. The antigens for these receptors are not known. The sequenced sample was PBMCs, obtained from a glioma patient whose treatment included an IDH1 peptide vaccine. The source is a man aged 35 to 55 with glioma. Some clones in this sample may be carry-over from other donors' samples.

The rearrangement uses TRBV6-4 and TRBJ2-3, with 11 positions matching TRBD2. Germline CDR1 and CDR2: MRHNA and SNTAGT. The CDR3 is made up of 17 amino acids. The ends lost 0 bases at V and 2 bases at J; junction bases unmatched: 4. For the CDR3, the DNA is TGTGCCAGCAGTGACTCTAGCGGGGGGGCCTTCACAGATACGCAGTATTTT. It translates to CASSDSSGGAFTDTQYF.

This clone was recorded only once. V gene TRBV2 combines with J gene TRBJ1-4, with a weak D call TRBD1 (5 bases). Trimming cost V 7 bases and J 3 bases, with 12 bases left between them. CDR1 and CDR2 (germline): SNHLY, FYNNEI. The CDR3 has 14 amino acids. The CDR3: CASMIGTANEKLFF. The DNA for the CDR3 is TGTGCCAGCATGATAGGGACGGCTAATGAAAAACTGTTTTTT.

The J gene is TRBJ2-1, the V gene TRBV4-1; TRBD1 agrees at 9 bases. This CDR3 has 14 residues. After removal of 6 bases from V and 7 bases from J, the junction contained 7 bases not matched to a gene. Germline CDR1 is MGHRA and CDR2 is YSYEKL. CDR3 in amino acids: CASRRGQGSNEQFF. The CDR3 DNA reads as TGCGCCAGCAGACGTGGACAGGGGTCGAATGAGCAGTTCTTC.

V and J are TRBV2 and TRBJ1-3; TRBD1 matches 11 bases. Trimming took 10 bases from V and 4 from J; bases not matched to a gene: 9. CDR3 length equals 15 residues. In germline, CDR1 is SNHLY, CDR2 FYNNEI. The DNA for the CDR3 is TGTGCCACAGTGGACAGGGGGCTAGGAGGAAACACCATATATTTT. Translating gives CATVDRGLGGNTIYF.

The rearrangement joins TRBV7-9 to TRBJ2-5, with 9 bases matching TRBD2. J was trimmed by 0 bases and V by 3 bases; bases with no gene match: 2. The CDR3 is 15 amino acids. Per the germline V gene, CDR1 is SEHNR and CDR2 is FQNEAQ (reference sequence). In DNA form, the CDR3 reads TGTGCCAGCAGCTTGGCTAGCGGGGACCAAGAGACCCAGTACTTC. It yields the protein CASSLASGDQETQYF. The complete variable domain, with remaining parts taken from reference TRBV7-9 and TRBJ2-5, reads DTGVSQNPRHKITKRGQNVTFRCDPISEHNRLYWYRQTLGQGPEFLTYFQNEAQLEKSRLLSDRFSAERPKGSFSTLEIQRTEQGDSAMYLCASSLASGDQETQYFGPGTRLLVL.